The clone carrying this T cell receptor beta chain was detected many times. Its target is not known. The record originates from a study of breast tumors, draining lymph nodes, adjacent tissues. General observations from the study: Tumor and nontumor repertoires were significantly more similar in luminal-like than in basal-like breast cancer. Tumor repertoires ranked between lymph nodes and nontumor tissue in diversity, with V and J gene preferences.

The lymph nodes were axillary draining lymph nodes from breast cancer patients. TCRdb independently ran MiXCR on the multiplex PCR reads; one entry per CDR3 protein. The table records 140,000 to 150,000 distinct CDR3 sequences, around a third of them present only once. This receptor was taken from a female donor with breast cancer. Some clones in this sample may be carry-over from other donors' samples. Material: axillary lymph node tissue.

CDR3 loop: CASSSGQGLSTDTQYF. The CDR3 region has the DNA TGTGCCAGTAGTTCGGGACAGGGGCTTAGCACAGATACGCAGTATTTT. V gene TRBV19 combines with J gene TRBJ2-3; 10 nucleotides match TRBD1. The V and J ends lost 5 bases and 0 bases, in that order; junction bases with no gene match: 5. Germline V gene sequence: CDR1 LNHDA, CDR2 SQIVND (reference sequence). There are 16 residues in the CDR3.